The 10 T cell receptor beta chains in this list originate from one sample, sequenced in a study of T cells after yellow fever vaccination. One entry per CDR3 protein results from TCRdb running MiXCR on the 5' RACE reads. This table holds over 100,000 distinct CDR3 sequences, 8.4% found once. Sequenced material: CD8+ T cells sorted from PBMCs, taken 45 days after the yellow fever booster vaccination. The source is a man aged 25 to 45 who received the YFV17D yellow fever vaccine.

In its sample, this clonotype was seen many times. The chain links TRBV6-5 to TRBJ2-1, with 7 bases lining up with TRBD2. This CDR3 is built from 14 residues. Germline CDR1 and CDR2: MNHEY and SVGAGI. Unmatched junction bases numbered 4, after V lost 2 bases and J lost 6 bases. CDR3 in amino acids: CASSYTGLVNEQFF. The CDR3 nucleotides read TGTGCCAGCAGTTACACCGGACTAGTCAATGAGCAGTTCTTC.

This clonotype showed up many times. The J gene is TRBJ1-5, the V gene TRBV24-1; a weak D match, TRBD1 (5 bases). The CDR3 is 14 amino acids. V dropped 6 bases and J dropped 2 bases, with 10 bases sitting between them. Germline-derived CDR1 and CDR2 are KGHDR and SFDVKD. This chain's CDR3 is CATSWGWGNQPQHF. DNA of the CDR3: TGTGCCACCAGTTGGGGGTGGGGCAATCAGCCCCAGCATTTT.

This clonotype was seen more than once but under ten times. This chain links TRBV3-1 with TRBJ2-7; no clear D. V was shortened by 1 base and J by 5 bases, with 18 bases between the two germline ends. CDR1 and CDR2 from the germline V gene are LGHDT and YNNKEL (reference sequence). The CDR3 length is 16 residues. CDR3 loop: CASSQGVRLSGDEQYF. In DNA form, the CDR3 reads TGTGCCAGCAGCCAAGGGGTCCGCCTATCTGGTGACGAGCAGTACTTC.

This chain uses TRBV29-1 with TRBJ2-1; 9 positions match TRBD1. CDR3 length: 15 residues. Germline loops: CDR1 SQVTM, CDR2 ANQGSEA. Trimming removed 4 bases from V and 2 bases from J; junction bases left unmatched: 6. Here the CDR3 reads CSVGTGTGTYNEQFF. The DNA for the CDR3 is TGCAGCGTTGGCACCGGGACAGGGACCTACAATGAGCAGTTCTTC.

The chain joins TRBV7-9 to TRBJ2-7, with D perhaps matching TRBD2 (5 bases). Germline assignment: CDR1 SEHNR and CDR2 FQNEAQ (reference sequence). V shed 8 bases and J shed 10 bases, with 21 bases lying between them. The CDR3 totals 13 residues. The CDR3 loop reads CASSGVNLEGQYF. The CDR3 DNA follows: TGTGCCAGCTCGGGCGTCAACCTCGAGGGACAGTACTTC.

The chain joins TRBV25-1 to TRBJ2-7, with D hard to call. This CDR3 spans 10 amino acids. Germline V lookup: CDR1 MGHDK, CDR2 SYGVNS. The V end was cut by 8 bases, the J end by 6 bases, with 8 bases between. CDR3 protein: CASGYGEQYF. The DNA of the CDR3 is TGTGCCAGCGGGTACGGCGAGCAGTACTTC.

As for this clonotype: A clone one base away is much larger, so this may be a read error. The chain is built from TRBV7-9 and TRBJ2-3; 7 bases agree with TRBD2. There are 14 residues in the CDR3. The J segment lost 5 bases and the V segment lost 5 bases, leaving 7 bases of the junction unmatched. The V gene's germline CDR1 is SEHNR and CDR2 FQNEAQ (reference sequence). CDR3 in amino acids: CASSPNLAGDTQYF. DNA of the CDR3: TGTGCCAGCAGCCCTAACTTAGCGGGAGATACGCAGTATTTT.

There are many counts of this clonotype. The J gene is TRBJ2-7, the V gene TRBV5-6; perhaps TRBD1 as D (7 bases). This CDR3 is 16 amino acids long. From germline, CDR1 is SGHDT and CDR2 YYEEEE. Trimming shortened V by 4 bases and J by 2 bases, and 19 bases separated the two germline ends. The CDR3 sequence: CASSGIGAGQTYEQYF. The DNA of the CDR3 is TGTGCCAGCAGCGGAATCGGGGCGGGACAGACCTACGAGCAGTACTTC.

This clonotype came up many times. The chain recombines TRBV7-3 with TRBJ2-3, with a weak D call TRBD1 (5 bases). The CDR3 covers 15 residues. Trimming left V 2 bases short and J 2 bases short, with 11 bases between. Germline V gene sequence: CDR1 SGHTA, CDR2 FQGTGA. CDR3 sequence reads: CASSLLGVNTDTQYF. The CDR3 nucleotides are TGTGCCAGCAGCTTACTAGGGGTGAACACAGATACGCAGTATTTT.

In its sample, this clonotype was seen many times. This chain links TRBV7-9 with TRBJ2-7; a weak D match, TRBD2 (5 bases). The CDR3 is made up of 13 amino acids. Trimming took off 5 bases at V and 3 bases at J, with 11 bases between the two ends. CDR1 SEHNR and CDR2 FQNEAQ come from the germline V gene (reference sequence). The CDR3 coding sequence is TGTGCCAGCAGCCACGACGGGAACTACGAGCAGTACTTC. It yields the protein CASSHDGNYEQYF.